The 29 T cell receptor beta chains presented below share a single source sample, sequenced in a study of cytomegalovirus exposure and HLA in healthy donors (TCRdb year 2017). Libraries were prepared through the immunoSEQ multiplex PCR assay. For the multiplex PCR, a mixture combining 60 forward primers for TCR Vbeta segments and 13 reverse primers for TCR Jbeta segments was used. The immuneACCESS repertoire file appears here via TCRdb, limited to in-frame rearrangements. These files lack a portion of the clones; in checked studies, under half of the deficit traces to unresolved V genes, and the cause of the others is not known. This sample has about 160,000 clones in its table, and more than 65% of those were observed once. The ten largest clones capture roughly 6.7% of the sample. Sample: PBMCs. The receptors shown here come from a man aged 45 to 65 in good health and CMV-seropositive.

CDR3 sequence reads: CASSPSGAGGGKETQYF. CDR3 in DNA: TGTGCCAGCAGCCCCTCCGGAGCGGGAGGCGGGAAAGAGACCCAGTACTTC. The chain is built from TRBV11-3 and TRBJ2-5, with 9 nucleotides matching TRBD2. CDR1 and CDR2 (germline): SGHNT, YENEEA. CDR3 size: 17 residues. J gave up 3 bases and V 5 bases, and 13 bases lay outside the gene matches.

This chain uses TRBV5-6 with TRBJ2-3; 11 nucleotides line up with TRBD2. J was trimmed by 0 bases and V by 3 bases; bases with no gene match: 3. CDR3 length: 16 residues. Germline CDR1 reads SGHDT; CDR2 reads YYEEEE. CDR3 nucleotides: TGTGCCAGCAGCTCATTAGCGGGGGGGAGCACAGATACGCAGTATTTT. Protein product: CASSSLAGGSTDTQYF.

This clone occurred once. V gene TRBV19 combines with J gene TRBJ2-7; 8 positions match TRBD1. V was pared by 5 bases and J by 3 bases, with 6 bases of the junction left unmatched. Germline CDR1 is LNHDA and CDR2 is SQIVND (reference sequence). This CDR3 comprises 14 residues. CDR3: CASSLRTGSYEQYF. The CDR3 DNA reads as TGTGCCAGTAGTTTAAGGACAGGGAGCTACGAGCAGTACTTC.

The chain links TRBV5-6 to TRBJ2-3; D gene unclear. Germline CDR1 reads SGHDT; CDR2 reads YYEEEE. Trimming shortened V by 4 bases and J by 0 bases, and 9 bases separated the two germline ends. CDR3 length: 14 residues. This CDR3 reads CASSPTPSTDTQYF. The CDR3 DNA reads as TGTGCCAGCAGCCCGACTCCTAGCACAGATACGCAGTATTTT.

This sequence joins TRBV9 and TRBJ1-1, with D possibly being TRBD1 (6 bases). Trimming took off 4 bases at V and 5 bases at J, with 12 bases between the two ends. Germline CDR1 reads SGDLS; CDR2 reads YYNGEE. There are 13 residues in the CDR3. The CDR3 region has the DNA TGTGCCAGCAGCAAAACAGGGCGGACTGAAGCTTTCTTT. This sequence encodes CASSKTGRTEAFF.

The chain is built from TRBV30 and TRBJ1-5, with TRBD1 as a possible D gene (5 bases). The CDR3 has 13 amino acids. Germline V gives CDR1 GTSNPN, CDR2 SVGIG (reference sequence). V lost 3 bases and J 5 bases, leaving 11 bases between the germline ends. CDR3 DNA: TGTGCCTGGAGAGAGGACATTGATCAGCCCCAGCATTTT. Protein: CAWREDIDQPQHF.

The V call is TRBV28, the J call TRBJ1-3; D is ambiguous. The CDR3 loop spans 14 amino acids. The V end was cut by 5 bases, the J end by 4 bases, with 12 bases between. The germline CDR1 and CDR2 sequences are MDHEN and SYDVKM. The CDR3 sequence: CASSVSWAGNTIYF. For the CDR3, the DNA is TGTGCCAGCAGTGTCAGTTGGGCCGGAAACACCATATATTTT.

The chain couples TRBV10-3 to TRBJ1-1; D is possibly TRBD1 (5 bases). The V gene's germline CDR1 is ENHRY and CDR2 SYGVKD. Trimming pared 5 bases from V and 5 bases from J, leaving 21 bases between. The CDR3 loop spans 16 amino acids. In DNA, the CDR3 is TGTGCCATCAGTCCTCACCTTGGGACTCTGGGAACTGAAGCTTTCTTT. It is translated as CAISPHLGTLGTEAFF.

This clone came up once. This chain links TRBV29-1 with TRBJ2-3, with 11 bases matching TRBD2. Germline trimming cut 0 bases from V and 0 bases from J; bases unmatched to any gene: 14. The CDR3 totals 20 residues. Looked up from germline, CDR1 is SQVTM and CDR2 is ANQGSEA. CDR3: CSVEDLGLAGGIFSTDTQYF. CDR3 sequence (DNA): TGCAGCGTTGAAGATCTGGGTCTAGCGGGAGGAATTTTTAGCACAGATACGCAGTATTTT.

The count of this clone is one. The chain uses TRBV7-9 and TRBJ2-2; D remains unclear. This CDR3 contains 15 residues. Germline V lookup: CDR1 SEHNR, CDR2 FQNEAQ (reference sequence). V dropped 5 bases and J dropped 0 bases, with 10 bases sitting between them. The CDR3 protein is CASSPYVANTGELFF. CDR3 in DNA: TGTGCCAGCAGCCCCTACGTCGCGAACACCGGGGAGCTGTTTTTT.

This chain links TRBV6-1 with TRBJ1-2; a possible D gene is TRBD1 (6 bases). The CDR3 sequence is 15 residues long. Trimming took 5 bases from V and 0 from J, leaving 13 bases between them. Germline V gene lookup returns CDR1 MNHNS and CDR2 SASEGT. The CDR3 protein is CASSLVRQANYGYTF. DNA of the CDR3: TGTGCCAGCAGTCTCGTAAGACAGGCTAACTATGGCTACACCTTC.

Written as DNA, the CDR3 is TGTGCCAGCAGTCAGGGGATATTTAACTATGGCTACACCTTC. Its translation is CASSQGIFNYGYTF. The rearrangement uses TRBV6-1 and TRBJ1-2; possibly TRBD1 for D (6 bases). The CDR3 loop spans 14 amino acids. V dropped 5 bases and J dropped 1 base, with 11 bases sitting between them. Germline lookup yields CDR1 MNHNS and CDR2 SASEGT.

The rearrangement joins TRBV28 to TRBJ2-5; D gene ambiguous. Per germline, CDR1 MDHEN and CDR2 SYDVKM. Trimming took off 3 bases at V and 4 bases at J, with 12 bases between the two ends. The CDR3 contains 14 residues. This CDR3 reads CASSFGYSGETQYF. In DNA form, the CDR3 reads TGTGCCAGCAGTTTCGGGTACTCGGGAGAGACCCAGTACTTC.

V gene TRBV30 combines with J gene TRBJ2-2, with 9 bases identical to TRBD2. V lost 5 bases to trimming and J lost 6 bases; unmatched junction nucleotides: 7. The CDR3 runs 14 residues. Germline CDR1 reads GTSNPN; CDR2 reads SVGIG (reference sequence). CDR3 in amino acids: CAWALLAGAGELFF. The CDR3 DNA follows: TGTGCCTGGGCGTTATTAGCGGGAGCCGGGGAGCTGTTTTTT.

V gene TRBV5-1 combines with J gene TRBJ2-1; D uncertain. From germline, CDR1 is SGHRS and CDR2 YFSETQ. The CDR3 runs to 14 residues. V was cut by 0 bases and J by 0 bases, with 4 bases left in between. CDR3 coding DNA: TGCGCCAGCAGCTTGGGTAGCTCCTACAATGAGCAGTTCTTC. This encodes CASSLGSSYNEQFF.

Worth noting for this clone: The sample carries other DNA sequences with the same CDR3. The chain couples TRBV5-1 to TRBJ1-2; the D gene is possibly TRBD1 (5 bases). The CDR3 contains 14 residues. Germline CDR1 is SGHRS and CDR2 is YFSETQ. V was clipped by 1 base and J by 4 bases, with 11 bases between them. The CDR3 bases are TGCGCCAGCAGCTTGTCAGGCAGGGCCTATGGCTACACCTTC. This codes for CASSLSGRAYGYTF.

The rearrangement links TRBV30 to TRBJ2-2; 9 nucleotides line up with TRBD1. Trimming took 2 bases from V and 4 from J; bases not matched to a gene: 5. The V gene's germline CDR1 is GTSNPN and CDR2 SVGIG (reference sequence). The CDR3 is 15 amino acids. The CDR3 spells CAWSLGQGITGELFF. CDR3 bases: TGTGCCTGGAGTCTCGGACAGGGGATCACCGGGGAGCTGTTTTTT.

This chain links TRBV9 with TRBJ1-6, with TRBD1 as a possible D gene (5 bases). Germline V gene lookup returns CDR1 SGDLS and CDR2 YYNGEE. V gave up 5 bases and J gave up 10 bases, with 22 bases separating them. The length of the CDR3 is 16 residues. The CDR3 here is CASSIFPGGKESPLHF. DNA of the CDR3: TGTGCCAGCAGTATCTTTCCGGGGGGTAAAGAGTCACCCCTCCACTTT.

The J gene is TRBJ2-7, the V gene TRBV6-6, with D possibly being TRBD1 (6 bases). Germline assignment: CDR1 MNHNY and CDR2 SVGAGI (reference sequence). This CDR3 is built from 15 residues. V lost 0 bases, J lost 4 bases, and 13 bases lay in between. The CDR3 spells CASSYSTPRGYEQYV. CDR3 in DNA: TGTGCCAGCAGTTACTCGACCCCGAGGGGGTACGAGCAGTACGTC.

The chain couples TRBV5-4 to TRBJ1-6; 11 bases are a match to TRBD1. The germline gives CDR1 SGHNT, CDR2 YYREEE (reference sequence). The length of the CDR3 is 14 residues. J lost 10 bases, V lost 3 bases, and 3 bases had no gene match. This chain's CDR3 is CASSSRDRGSPLHF. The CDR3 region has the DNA TGTGCCAGCAGCTCCCGGGACAGGGGGTCACCCCTCCACTTT.

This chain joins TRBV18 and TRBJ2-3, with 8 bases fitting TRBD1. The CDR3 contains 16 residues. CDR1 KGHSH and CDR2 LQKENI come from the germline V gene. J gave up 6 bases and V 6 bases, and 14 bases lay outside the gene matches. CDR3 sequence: CASSPSDRGITDTQYF. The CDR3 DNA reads TGTGCCAGCTCGCCAAGCGACAGGGGAATTACCGATACGCAGTATTTT.

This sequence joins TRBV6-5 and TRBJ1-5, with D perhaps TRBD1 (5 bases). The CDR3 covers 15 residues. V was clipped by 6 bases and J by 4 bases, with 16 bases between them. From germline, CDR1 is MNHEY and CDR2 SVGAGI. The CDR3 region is CASSKRGKGNQPQHF. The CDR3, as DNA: TGTGCCAGCAGCAAACGGGGGAAAGGTAATCAGCCCCAGCATTTT.

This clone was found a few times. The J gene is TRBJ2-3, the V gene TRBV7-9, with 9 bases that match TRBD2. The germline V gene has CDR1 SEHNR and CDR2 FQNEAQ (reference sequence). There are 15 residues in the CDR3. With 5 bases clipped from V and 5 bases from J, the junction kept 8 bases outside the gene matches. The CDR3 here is CASSPSGGKGDTQYF. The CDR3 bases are TGTGCCAGCAGCCCAAGCGGGGGGAAGGGAGATACGCAGTATTTT.

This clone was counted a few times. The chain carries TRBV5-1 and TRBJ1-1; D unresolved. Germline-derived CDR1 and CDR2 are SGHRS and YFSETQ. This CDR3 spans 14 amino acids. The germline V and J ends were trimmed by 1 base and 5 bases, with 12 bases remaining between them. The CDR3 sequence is CASSLSIRRTEAFF. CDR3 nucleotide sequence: TGCGCCAGCAGCTTGTCGATCAGGAGGACTGAAGCTTTCTTT.

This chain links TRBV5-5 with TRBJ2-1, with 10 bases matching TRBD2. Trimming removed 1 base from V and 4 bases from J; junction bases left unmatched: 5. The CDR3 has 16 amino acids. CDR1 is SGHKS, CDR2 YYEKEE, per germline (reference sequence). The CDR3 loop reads CASSLMASGGYNEQFF. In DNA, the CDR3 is TGTGCCAGCAGCTTGATGGCTAGCGGGGGTTACAATGAGCAGTTCTTC.

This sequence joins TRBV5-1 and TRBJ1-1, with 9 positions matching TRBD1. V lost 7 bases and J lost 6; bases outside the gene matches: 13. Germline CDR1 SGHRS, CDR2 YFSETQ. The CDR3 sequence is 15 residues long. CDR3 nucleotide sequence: TGCGCCAGCGGCACCTCGGACAGGGGTTTCCCTGAAGCTTTCTTT. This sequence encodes CASGTSDRGFPEAFF.

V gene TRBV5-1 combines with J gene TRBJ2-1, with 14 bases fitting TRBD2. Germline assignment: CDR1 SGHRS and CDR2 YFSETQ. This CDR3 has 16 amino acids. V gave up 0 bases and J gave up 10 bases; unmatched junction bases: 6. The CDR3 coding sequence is TGCGCCAGCAGCTTGGGACTAGCGGGGGGGTCCGCAGAGCAGTTCTTC. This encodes CASSLGLAGGSAEQFF. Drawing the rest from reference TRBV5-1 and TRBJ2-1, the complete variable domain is KAGVTQTPRYLIKTRGQQVTLSCSPISGHRSVSWYQQTPGQGLQFLFEYFSETQRNKGNFPGRFSGRQFSNSRSEMNVSTLELGDSALYLCASSLGLAGGSAEQFFGPGTRLTVL.

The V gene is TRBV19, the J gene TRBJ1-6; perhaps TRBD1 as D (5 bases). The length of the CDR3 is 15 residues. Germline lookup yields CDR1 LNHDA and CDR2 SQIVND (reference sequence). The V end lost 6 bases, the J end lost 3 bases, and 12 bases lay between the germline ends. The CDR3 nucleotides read TGTGCCAGTAGGGGGGACTCCAACTATAATTCACCCCTCCACTTT. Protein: CASRGDSNYNSPLHF. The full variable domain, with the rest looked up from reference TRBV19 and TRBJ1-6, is DGGITQSPKYLFRKEGQNVTLSCEQNLNHDAMYWYRQDPGQGLRLIYYSQIVNDFQKGDIAEGYSVSREKKESFPLTVTSAQKNPTAFYLCASRGDSNYNSPLHFGNGTRLTVT.

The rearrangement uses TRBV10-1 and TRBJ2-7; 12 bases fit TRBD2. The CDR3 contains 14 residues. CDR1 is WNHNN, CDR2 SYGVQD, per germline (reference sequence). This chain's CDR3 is CAGRRLAGEREQYV. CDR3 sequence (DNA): TGCGCCGGCAGAAGACTAGCGGGAGAACGAGAGCAGTACGTC.